The clone carrying this T cell receptor (beta chain) was seen at least ten times. The antigen remains undetermined. The data originate from a study of CD8+ T cells in alopecia areata. Study-wide results and limits: Researchers report lesional scalp, most notably alopecia totalis/universalis, outstripped normal scalp in clonality.

Germline values: CDR1 SEHNR, CDR2 FQNEAQ (reference sequence). This CDR3 comprises 12 residues. V dropped 1 base and J dropped 5 bases, with 5 bases sitting between them. Extraction and reverse transcription of RNA yielded cDNA as the sequencing template. Using immunoSEQ multiplex PCR, the repertoire was profiled, and TCRdb retains in-frame clones only, with some absent. Here the sample spans around 300,000 clones, approximately 60% being singletons. Stated treatment: oral pan-JAK inhibitor, 5-10 mg twice daily. The input for sequencing was CD4+ T cells sorted from blood, taken at week 52, from a patient treated with tofacitinib. This clonotype was obtained from a human donor with alopecia areata. V usage is TRBV7-9 and J usage is TRBJ1-1; D remains ambiguous. CDR3 protein: CASSLDATEAFF. CDR3 coding DNA: TGTGCCAGCAGCTTAGATGCGACTGAAGCTTTCTTT.